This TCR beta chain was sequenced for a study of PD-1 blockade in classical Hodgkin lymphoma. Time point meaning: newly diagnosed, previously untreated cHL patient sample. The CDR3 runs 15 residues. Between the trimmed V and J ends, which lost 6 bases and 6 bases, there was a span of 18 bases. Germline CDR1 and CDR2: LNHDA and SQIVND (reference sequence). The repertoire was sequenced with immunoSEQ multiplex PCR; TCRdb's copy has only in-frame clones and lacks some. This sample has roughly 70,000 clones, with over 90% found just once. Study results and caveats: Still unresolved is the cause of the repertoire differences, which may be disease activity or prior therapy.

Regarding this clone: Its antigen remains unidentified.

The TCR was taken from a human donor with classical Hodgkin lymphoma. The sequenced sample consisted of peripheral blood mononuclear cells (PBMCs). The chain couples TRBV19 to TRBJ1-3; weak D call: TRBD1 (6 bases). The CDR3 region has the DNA TGTGCCAGTAGAAGGTCGCCAGGGGTCGAAAACACCATATATTTT. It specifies CASRRSPGVENTIYF.